This note documents a single T cell receptor (beta chain) sequence. The specificity of this receptor is unknown. Base-call qualities are not available, and no considerably larger clone is one nucleotide away. These data are taken from a study of blood T cells in healthy people across ages (dated by TCRdb to about 2015). At the level of the whole study: In model experiments, roughly one uniquely barcoded TCR beta cDNA molecule per two T cells was captured by template switching. To track age-related changes in TCR beta repertoire diversity, the study relied on deep sequencing normalized with unique cDNA molecular identifiers. For two donors (one aged 18 to 30 and one aged 80 or older), the study analyzed two additional independent replicas of 1 million unique cDNA reads from the same blood draw. Donors were grouped into four age groups: young (average approximately 15 years), middle-aged (approximately 41), aged (about 60) and long-lived (just over 80). To avoid experimental bias, donors of different ages were distributed randomly across sequencing lanes. Beyond this particular receptor, the publication reports: Observed TCR beta diversity correlated strongly with the percentage of naive T cells measured by flow cytometry. Since profiling was done on bulk unsorted PBMCs, naive and antigen-experienced compartments could not be conclusively compared. As age increased, observed TCR beta diversity per million T cells dropped in a roughly linear way, and a significant reduction was already evident by age 40. Donor CMV infection status was unknown, potentially confounding age-related changes in expanded clonotypes. Estimates of total diversity based on one million sequenced T cells were regarded as lower bounds and as underestimates. Compared with the aged group, more naive CD4+ T cells, fewer expanded clones and increased TCR diversity were shown by the long-lived group, suggesting age selection.

To prepare the library, 5' RACE was applied. The sample was run on an Illumina HiSeq 2500. The second PCR ran for about 7 to 11 cycles and used a J-beta primer mix along with a sample-barcoded 5' primer. Each TCR beta cDNA molecule received a unique molecular identifier from a template-switch 5' adaptor carrying 12 random nucleotides. Each sample yielded at least 2.5 million CDR3-containing paired-end reads. All of the RNA was converted into first-strand cDNA using the Mint cDNA synthesis kit, with a TRBC-specific oligonucleotide serving as the primer. After uracil-DNA glycosylase treatment, a first 18-cycle PCR used universal primers M1SS and BC2_uni_R on all cDNA. The source study handled its data this way. Each sample was normalized by randomly selecting 1 million high-quality reads, each carrying a distinct molecular identifier. Instead of being binned into consensus sequences, reads that shared molecular identifiers were thrown out. MiTCR, run with a Q25 quality threshold and the strictest error-elimination algorithm, handled CDR3 identification, clonotype clustering and error correction. A nonparametric unseen species model with Euler transformation was used to estimate a lower bound on total TCR beta diversity. TCRdb trimmed the raw reads at Q25, called clones with MiXCR and kept productive beta chains. Under each unique CDR3 protein, matching rows form one entry showing the most common genes and DNA. It is TCRdb's table, rather than the study itself, that gives the V and J calls and clone size. The sample profile shows about 830,000 distinct CDR3 sequences; roughly 60% of them were found once. About 20% of the sample lies in the top ten.

From the germline V gene (reference sequence), CDR1 is GTSNPN and CDR2 is SVGIG. V was cut back by 5 bases and J by 5 bases, leaving a gap of 19 bases between them. The CDR3, from cysteine to phenylalanine, totals 14 residues. Only CDR3 DNA remains: 42 bases, in frame from the first base. Systemically healthy Caucasian individuals from Russia, 35 to 50 in total and aged roughly 6 to 95 years, were included as donors. Each donor gave ten milliliters of peripheral blood, drawn into EDTA-treated Vacutainer tubes. Ficoll-Paque density-gradient centrifugation was used to isolate PBMCs, with at least 7 million per sample. Total RNA, at least 5 micrograms per sample, was extracted from PBMCs with Trizol reagent. For every donor, flow cytometry on a PBMC aliquot measured the percentage of naive CD45RAhigh/CD27high T cells.

The V gene is TRBV30 and the J gene is TRBJ2-7; 6 matching bases give a weak D call of TRBD1. Sequencing input: blood. This clonotype was obtained from a man younger than 40 in good health. CDR3 region: CAWGTALGANEQYF. The nucleotide sequence reads TGTGCCTGGGGGACCGCTCTGGGGGCGAACGAGCAGTACTTC.